This TCR beta chain emerged from a study of blood T cell repertoires in COVID-19. At the level of the study: Both acute and convalescent COVID-19 samples were obtained from the United States, Italy and Spain. PBMCs, B-cell-depleted T cells, or T cells were the source of the cDNA or gDNA that made up the material.

Original data processing: Estimates of nucleated cell counts were drawn from the amplification of reference gene primers. Clones were sequenced by immunoSEQ multiplex PCR, and TCRdb holds only the in-frame ones, with some missing. The DNA gave D and trimming, while V, J and clone size come from that table. Of some 27,000 clones listed, about 65% were seen once; the top ten hold roughly a sixth. CDR1 SGHRS and CDR2 YFSETQ come from the germline V gene. The V segment lost 4 bases and the J segment 6 bases; nucleotides outside the gene matches: 7. The CDR3 extends over 14 amino acids. The chain is built from TRBV5-1 and TRBJ2-1; 7 positions match TRBD2. Sequenced sample: peripheral blood. This clonotype originated in a human donor in a cohort sampled during active COVID-19. This CDR3 reads CASSPGLVANEQFF. In DNA form, the CDR3 reads TGCGCCAGCAGCCCAGGACTAGTGGCCAATGAGCAGTTCTTC.